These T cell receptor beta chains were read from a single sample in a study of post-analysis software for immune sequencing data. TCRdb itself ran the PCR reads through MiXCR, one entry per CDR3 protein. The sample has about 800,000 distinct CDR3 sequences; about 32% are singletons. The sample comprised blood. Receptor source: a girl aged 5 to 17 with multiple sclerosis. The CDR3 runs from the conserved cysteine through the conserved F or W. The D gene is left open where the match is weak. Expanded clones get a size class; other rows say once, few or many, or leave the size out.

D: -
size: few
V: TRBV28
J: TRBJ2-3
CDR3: CASSFQGRSDTQYF
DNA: TGTGCCAGCAGTTTTCAGGGGCGGTCAGATACGCAGTATTTT

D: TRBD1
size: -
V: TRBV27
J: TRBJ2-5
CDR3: CASSTGTVYQETQYF
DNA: TGTGCCAGCAGTACTGGGACAGTGTACCAAGAGACCCAGTACTTC

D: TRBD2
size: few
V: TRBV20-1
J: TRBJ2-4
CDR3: CSARVSGIPAKNIQYF
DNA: TGCAGTGCTAGAGTCAGCGGGATCCCAGCCAAAAACATTCAGTACTTC

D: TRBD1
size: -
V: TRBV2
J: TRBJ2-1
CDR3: CASGPRTGLIGQFF
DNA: TGTGCCAGCGGGCCTCGGACAGGGTTAATCGGGCAGTTCTTC

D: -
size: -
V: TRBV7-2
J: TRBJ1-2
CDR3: CASSLGLPYGYTF
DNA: TGTGCCAGCAGCTTAGGGCTCCCCTATGGCTACACCTTC

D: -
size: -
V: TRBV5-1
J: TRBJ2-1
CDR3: CASSLGLYTRDSYNEQFF
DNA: TGCGCCAGCAGCTTGGGCTTGTACACCAGAGACTCCTACAATGAGCAGTTCTTC

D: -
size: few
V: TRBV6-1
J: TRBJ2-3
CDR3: CASSPAQEGRGTDTQYF
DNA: TGTGCCAGCAGCCCCGCTCAGGAGGGGCGCGGCACAGATACGCAGTATTTT

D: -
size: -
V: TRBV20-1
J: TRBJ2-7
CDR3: CSARDRPSSYEQYF
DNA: TGCAGTGCTAGAGATCGACCCAGCTCCTACGAGCAGTACTTC

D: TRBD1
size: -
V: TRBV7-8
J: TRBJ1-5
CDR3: CASSLAPGQGNQPQHF
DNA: TGTGCCAGCAGCTTAGCCCCGGGACAGGGCAATCAGCCCCAGCATTTT

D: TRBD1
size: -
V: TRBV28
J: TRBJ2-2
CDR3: CASSRPGQHTGELFF
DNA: TGTGCCAGCAGTCGACCGGGACAGCACACCGGGGAGCTGTTTTTT

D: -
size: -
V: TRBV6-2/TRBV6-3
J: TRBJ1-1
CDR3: CASSKMMNTEAFF
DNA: TGTGCCAGCAGCAAGATGATGAACACTGAAGCTTTCTTT

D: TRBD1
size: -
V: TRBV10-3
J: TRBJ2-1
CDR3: CAISPGTGIYNEQFF
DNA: TGTGCCATCAGCCCCGGGACAGGGATCTACAATGAGCAGTTCTTC

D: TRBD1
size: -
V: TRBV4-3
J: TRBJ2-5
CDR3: CASSQDWGQGYQETQYF
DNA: TGCGCCAGCAGCCAAGATTGGGGACAGGGGTACCAAGAGACCCAGTACTTC

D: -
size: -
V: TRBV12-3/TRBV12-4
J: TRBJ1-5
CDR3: CASSAIQGLQPQHF
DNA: TGTGCCAGCAGTGCCATACAGGGACTTCAGCCCCAGCATTTT

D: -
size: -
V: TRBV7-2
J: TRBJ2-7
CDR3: CASSLSGAITYEQYF
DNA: TGTGCCAGCAGCTTATCAGGGGCTATTACCTACGAGCAGTACTTC

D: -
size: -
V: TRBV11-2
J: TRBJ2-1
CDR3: CASTRAGIYNEQFF
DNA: TGTGCCAGCACACGCGCGGGGATCTACAATGAGCAGTTCTTC

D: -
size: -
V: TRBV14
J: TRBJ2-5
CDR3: CASRPSVETQYF
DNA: TGTGCCAGCAGACCTAGCGTTGAGACCCAGTACTTC

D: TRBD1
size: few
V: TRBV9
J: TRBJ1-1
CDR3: CASSPTDRANTEAFF
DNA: TGTGCCAGCAGCCCGACGGACAGGGCAAACACTGAAGCTTTCTTT

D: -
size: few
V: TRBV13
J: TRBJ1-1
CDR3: CASSLDSQTEAFF
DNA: TGTGCCAGCAGCTTAGACAGTCAGACGGAAGCTTTCTTT

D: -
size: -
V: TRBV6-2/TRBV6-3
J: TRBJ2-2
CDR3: CASGNTGELFF
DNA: TGTGCCAGCGGGAACACCGGGGAGCTGTTTTTT

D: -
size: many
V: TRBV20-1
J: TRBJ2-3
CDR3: CSARVQLTDTQYF
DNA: TGCAGTGCTAGAGTGCAGCTCACAGATACGCAGTATTTT

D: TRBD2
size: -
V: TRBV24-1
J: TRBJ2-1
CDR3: CATSDWVAGGYNEQFF
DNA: TGTGCCACCAGTGATTGGGTAGCGGGAGGTTACAATGAGCAGTTCTTC

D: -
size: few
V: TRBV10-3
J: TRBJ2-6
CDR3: CAISESGRSGANVLTF
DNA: TGTGCCATCAGTGAGTCGGGGCGCTCTGGGGCCAACGTCCTGACTTTC

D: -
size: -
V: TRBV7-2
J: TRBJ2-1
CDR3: CASSPGGGLAPRQFF
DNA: TGTGCCAGCAGCCCGGGTGGGGGCCTAGCGCCTCGGCAGTTCTTC

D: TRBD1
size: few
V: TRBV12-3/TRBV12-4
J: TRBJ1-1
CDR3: CASSYDRGAEAFF
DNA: TGTGCCAGCAGTTACGACAGGGGGGCTGAAGCTTTCTTT

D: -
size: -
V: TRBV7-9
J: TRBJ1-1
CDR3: CASSFTENTEAFF
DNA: TGTGCCAGCAGCTTTACAGAGAACACTGAAGCTTTCTTT

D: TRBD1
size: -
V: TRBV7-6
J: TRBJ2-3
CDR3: CASSLGTGVKADTQYF
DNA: TGTGCCAGCAGCCTGGGGACAGGGGTTAAAGCAGATACGCAGTATTTT

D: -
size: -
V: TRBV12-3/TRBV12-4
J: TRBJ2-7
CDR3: CASSPQDPSEQYF
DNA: TGTGCCAGCAGCCCACAGGATCCCAGCGAGCAGTACTTC

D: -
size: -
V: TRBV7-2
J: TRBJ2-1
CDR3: CASSFSAGHNNEQFF
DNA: TGTGCCAGCAGCTTCTCAGCGGGACACAACAATGAGCAGTTCTTC

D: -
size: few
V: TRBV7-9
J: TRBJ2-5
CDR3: CAISLRVGEGRQETQYF
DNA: TGTGCCATCAGCCTCCGTGTCGGAGAGGGCCGACAAGAGACCCAGTACTTC

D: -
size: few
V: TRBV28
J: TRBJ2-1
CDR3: CASNKRNEQFF
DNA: TGTGCCAGCAATAAACGCAATGAGCAGTTCTTC

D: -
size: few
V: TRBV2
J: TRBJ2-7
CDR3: CASSSYGVYEQYF
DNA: TGTGCCAGCAGTTCGTACGGAGTCTACGAGCAGTACTTC

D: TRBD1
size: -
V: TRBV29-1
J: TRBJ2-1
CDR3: CSVEEYRGLSYNEQFF
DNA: TGCAGCGTTGAAGAATACAGGGGGCTATCCTACAATGAGCAGTTCTTC

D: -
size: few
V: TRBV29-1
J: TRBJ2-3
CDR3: CSVGGISSTDTQYF
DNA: TGCAGCGTAGGCGGGATTTCTAGCACAGATACGCAGTATTTT

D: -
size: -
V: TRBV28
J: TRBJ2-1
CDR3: CASREMGRHNEQFF
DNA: TGTGCCAGCAGAGAGATGGGCAGGCACAATGAGCAGTTCTTC

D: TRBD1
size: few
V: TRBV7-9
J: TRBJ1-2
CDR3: CASSSLDRVSTLYGYTF
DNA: TGTGCCAGCAGCTCCCTGGACAGGGTTTCAACACTCTATGGCTACACCTTC

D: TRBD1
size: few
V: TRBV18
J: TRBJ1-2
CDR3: CASSPVDRGLGAYGYTF
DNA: TGTGCCAGCTCACCAGTGGACAGGGGGCTTGGAGCCTATGGCTACACCTTC

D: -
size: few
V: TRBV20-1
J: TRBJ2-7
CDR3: CSASDLSVEQYF
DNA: TGCAGTGCTAGTGACCTGAGCGTCGAGCAGTACTTC

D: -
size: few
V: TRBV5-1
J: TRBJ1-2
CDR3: CAGRPADTNYGYTF
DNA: TGCGCCGGCAGACCCGCGGACACTAACTATGGCTACACCTTC

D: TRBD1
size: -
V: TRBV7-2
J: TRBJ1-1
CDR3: CASSYPRGAGTEAFF
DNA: TGTGCCAGCAGCTACCCCAGGGGGGCGGGCACTGAAGCTTTCTTT

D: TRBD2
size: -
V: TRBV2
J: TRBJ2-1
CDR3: CASSEQLAGVGNEQFF
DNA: TGTGCCAGCAGTGAGCAACTAGCGGGAGTTGGCAATGAGCAGTTCTTC

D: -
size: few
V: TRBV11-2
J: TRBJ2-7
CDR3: CASSFSGTGLNEQYF
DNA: TGTGCCAGCAGCTTTAGCGGGACAGGGTTAAACGAGCAGTACTTC

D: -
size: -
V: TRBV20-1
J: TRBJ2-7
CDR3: CSATWTEDYEQYF
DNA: TGCAGTGCTACTTGGACGGAAGACTACGAGCAGTACTTC

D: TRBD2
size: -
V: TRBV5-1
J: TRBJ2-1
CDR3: CASSFGSGRVWNEQFF
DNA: TGCGCCAGCAGCTTTGGTAGCGGGAGGGTTTGGAATGAGCAGTTCTTC

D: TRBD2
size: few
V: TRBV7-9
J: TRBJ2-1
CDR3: CASSLMAGGSYNEQFF
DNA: TGTGCCAGCAGCTTAATGGCGGGAGGCTCCTACAATGAGCAGTTCTTC

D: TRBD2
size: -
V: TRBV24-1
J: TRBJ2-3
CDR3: CATSEGTIGTDTQYF
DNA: TGTGCCACCAGCGAAGGGACTATCGGCACAGATACGCAGTATTTT

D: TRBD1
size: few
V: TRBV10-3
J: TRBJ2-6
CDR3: CAISGTGVAGANVLTF
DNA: TGTGCCATCAGTGGCACAGGGGTGGCCGGGGCCAACGTCCTGACTTTC

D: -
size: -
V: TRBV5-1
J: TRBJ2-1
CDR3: CASSLAGLNEQFF
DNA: TGCGCCAGCAGCTTGGCCGGGTTAAATGAGCAGTTCTTC

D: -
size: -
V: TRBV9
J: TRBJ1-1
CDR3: CASSPLGRGAQTEAFF
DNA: TGTGCCAGCAGCCCTCTGGGGAGGGGGGCACAAACTGAAGCTTTCTTT

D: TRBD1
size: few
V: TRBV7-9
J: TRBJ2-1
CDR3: CASSRGTGGDNEQFF
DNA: TGTGCCAGCAGCCGTGGGACAGGGGGAGACAATGAGCAGTTCTTC

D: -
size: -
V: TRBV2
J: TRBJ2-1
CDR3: CASREEDRLGVQFF
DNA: TGTGCCAGCAGAGAGGAAGACCGACTAGGCGTGCAGTTCTTC

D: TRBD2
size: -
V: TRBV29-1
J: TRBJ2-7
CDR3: CSVEDGRGGAYEQYF
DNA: TGCAGCGTTGAAGATGGTCGGGGAGGGGCCTACGAGCAGTACTTC

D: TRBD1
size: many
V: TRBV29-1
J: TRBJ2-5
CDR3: CSAEGTGGFVETQYF
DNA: TGCAGCGCCGAGGGGACAGGGGGCTTCGTGGAGACCCAGTACTTC

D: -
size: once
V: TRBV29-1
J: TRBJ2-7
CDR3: CSVWASSYEQYF
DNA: TGCAGCGTTTGGGCCAGCTCCTACGAGCAGTACTTC

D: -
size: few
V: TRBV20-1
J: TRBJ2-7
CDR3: CSARDVSGAYEQYF
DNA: TGCAGTGCTAGAGACGTGTCGGGGGCCTACGAGCAGTACTTC

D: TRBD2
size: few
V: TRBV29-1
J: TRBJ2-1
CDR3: CSVEGLRLAGGYNEQFF
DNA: TGCAGCGTTGAAGGCCTGCGACTAGCGGGAGGGTACAATGAGCAGTTCTTC